This T cell receptor beta chain was identified during a study of Graves' ophthalmopathy and Graves' hyperthyroidism. Looking at the study overall: The authors collected peripheral blood at initial diagnosis, before any treatment.

The sequenced template was RNA, covering the TCR beta CDR3 region. An initial RT-PCR round employing HTBI primers preceded a second-round multiplex PCR. TCRdb ran MiXCR on the multiplex PCR reads and lists one entry per CDR3 protein. There are 40,000 or so distinct CDR3 sequences in the sample; approximately 46% occur only once, and roughly 25% lies in the top ten. This CDR3 region has 14 residues. Germline loops: CDR1 ENHRY, CDR2 SYGVKD. The ends were cut back, 6 bases at V and 7 bases at J, with 15 bases in the middle. Study-wide points: Clonotypes were expanded in thyroid at above 0.001 frequency, and most also appeared in blood. Using 13 signatures, a model distinguished ophthalmopathy from stable hyperthyroidism, reaching 87.88% sensitivity and around 81% specificity.

In this sample, this clonotype turned up many times. Its cognate antigen is unknown. The source of this sequence is an adult woman with stable Graves' hyperthyroidism. The chain couples TRBV10-3 to TRBJ1-4; no reliable D call. The material sequenced was peripheral blood. The CDR3 DNA is TGTGCCATCAGGGAAAGACTCGAGGCTGAAAAACTGTTTTTT. It translates to CAIRERLEAEKLFF.